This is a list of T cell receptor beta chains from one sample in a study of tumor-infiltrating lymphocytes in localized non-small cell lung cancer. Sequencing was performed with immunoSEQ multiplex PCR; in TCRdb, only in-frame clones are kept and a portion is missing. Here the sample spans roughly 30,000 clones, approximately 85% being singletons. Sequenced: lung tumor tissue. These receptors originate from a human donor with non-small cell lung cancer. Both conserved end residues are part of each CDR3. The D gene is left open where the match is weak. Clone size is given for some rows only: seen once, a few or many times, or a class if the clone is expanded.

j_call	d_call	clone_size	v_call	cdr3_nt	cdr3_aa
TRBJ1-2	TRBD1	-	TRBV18	TGTGCCAGCTCACCACCACAGGGGGCGCCCTACACCTTC	CASSPPQGAPYTF
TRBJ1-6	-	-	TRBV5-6	TGTGCCAGCAGCTCCTTCGGGTTTACAGCTATAAGTGGGTCACCCCTCCACTTT	CASSSFGFTAISGSPLHF
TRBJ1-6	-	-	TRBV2	TGTGCCAGCATTCCAGACCAGTTAAAAAATTCACCCCTCCACTTT	CASIPDQLKNSPLHF
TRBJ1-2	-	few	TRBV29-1	TGCAGCGTTGTGACAGCCCCTAACTATGGCTACACCTTC	CSVVTAPNYGYTF
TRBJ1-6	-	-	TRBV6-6	TGTGCCAGCAGTTACCTGGACAGTAATTCACCCCTCCACTTT	CASSYLDSNSPLHF
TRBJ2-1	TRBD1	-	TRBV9	TGTGCCAGCAGCGTGTACCAGGGGGCCATCTACAATGAGCAGTTCTTC	CASSVYQGAIYNEQFF
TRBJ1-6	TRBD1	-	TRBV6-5	TGTGCCAGCAGTTACTCGACAGGGGGCTCACCCCTCCACTTT	CASSYSTGGSPLHF
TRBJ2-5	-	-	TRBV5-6	TGTGCCAGCAGCTACTTCGGGAGAAAAGAGACCCAGTACTTC	CASSYFGRKETQYF
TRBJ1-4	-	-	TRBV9	TGTGCCAGCAGCGTAGAGACTTCTAATGAAAAACTGTTTTTT	CASSVETSNEKLFF
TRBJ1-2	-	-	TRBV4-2	TGTGCCAGCAGACGGGAGGGGGGAGACTATGGCTACACCTTC	CASRREGGDYGYTF
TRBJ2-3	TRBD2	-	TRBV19	TGTGCCAGTAGTATTGAACTAGCGGGGGGACTACACACAGATACGCAGTATTTT	CASSIELAGGLHTDTQYF
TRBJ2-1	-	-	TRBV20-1	TGCAGTGCGGAGAGAGGCAATGAGCAGTTCTTC	CSAERGNEQFF
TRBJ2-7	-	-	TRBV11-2	TGTGCCAGCAGCTTAGGTGGGGGACCAAAGGTCGAGCAGTACTTC	CASSLGGGPKVEQYF
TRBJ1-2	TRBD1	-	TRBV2	TGTGCCAGCAGTACAGGGGAATATGGCTACACCTTC	CASSTGEYGYTF
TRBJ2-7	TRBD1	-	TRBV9	TGTGCCAGCAGCGTAGCCCCGACAGGGGGCATCTACGAGCAGTACTTC	CASSVAPTGGIYEQYF
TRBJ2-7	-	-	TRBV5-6	TGTGCCAGCAGCTTGGATATTAGCCGTACGGACGAGCAGTACTTC	CASSLDISRTDEQYF
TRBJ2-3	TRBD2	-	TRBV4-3	TGCGCCAGCAGCCAAGATATCATGGTAGCGGGGTTTTTAGATACGCAGTATTTT	CASSQDIMVAGFLDTQYF
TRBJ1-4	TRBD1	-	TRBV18	TGTGCCAGCTCCCGACAGGGGGAAAAACTGTTTTTT	CASSRQGEKLFF
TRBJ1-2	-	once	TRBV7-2	TGTGCCAGCAGCTTAGCGCCTGGAGAATCTAACTATGGCTACACCTTC	CASSLAPGESNYGYTF
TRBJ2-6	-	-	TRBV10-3	TGTGCCATCAGTGAGTCGGCGGGGTCTGGGGCCAACGTCCTGACTTTC	CAISESAGSGANVLTF
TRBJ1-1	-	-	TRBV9	TGTGCCAGCAGCGGGGGGGAGAGCACTGAAGCTTTCTTT	CASSGGESTEAFF
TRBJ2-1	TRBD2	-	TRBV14	TGTGCCAGCAGCTCCGGGACTAGCGGATACAATGAGCAGTTCTTC	CASSSGTSGYNEQFF
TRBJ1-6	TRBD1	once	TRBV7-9	TGTGCCAGCAGCTCAGGGGACAGGTATAATTCACCCCTCCACTTT	CASSSGDRYNSPLHF
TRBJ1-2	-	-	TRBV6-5	TGTGCCAGCAGTCAGGGGTCCAACTATGGCTACACCTTC	CASSQGSNYGYTF
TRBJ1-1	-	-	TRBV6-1	TGTGCCAGCGGGAGAGGGACTATGGGCACTGAAGCTTTCTTT	CASGRGTMGTEAFF
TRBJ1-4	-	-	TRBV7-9	TGTGCCAGCAGCCCAACTTGGGGGGCGAATGAAAAACTGTTTTTT	CASSPTWGANEKLFF
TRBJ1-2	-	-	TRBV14	TGTGCCAGCAGCCAAGACCTAGAGTATGGCTACACCTTC	CASSQDLEYGYTF
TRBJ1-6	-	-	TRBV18	TGTGCCAGCTCACTTCCCGGGGAGAATTCACCCCTCCACTTT	CASSLPGENSPLHF
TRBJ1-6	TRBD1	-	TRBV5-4	TGTGCCAGCGGACAGGGAACCTATAATTCACCCCTCCACTTT	CASGQGTYNSPLHF
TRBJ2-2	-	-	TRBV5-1	TGCGCCAGCAGCTACCTACAAGACACCGGGGAGCTGTTTTTT	CASSYLQDTGELFF
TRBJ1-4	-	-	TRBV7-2	TGTGCCAGCAGCTTCGGGGGCTCTTTTGAAAAACTGTTTTTT	CASSFGGSFEKLFF
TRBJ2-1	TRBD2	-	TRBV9	TGTGCCAGCAGCCCTACGGGACTAGCGGGGGGGGATGAGCAGTTCTTC	CASSPTGLAGGDEQFF
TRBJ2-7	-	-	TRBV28	TGTGCCAGCACTGACACCTACGAGCAGTACTTC	CASTDTYEQYF
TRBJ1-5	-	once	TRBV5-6	TGTGCCAGCAGCCAAGGACAGCCCGATCAGCCCCAGCATTTT	CASSQGQPDQPQHF
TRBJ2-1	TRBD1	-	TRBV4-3	TGCGCCAGCAGGAAGGACAGGGCTTACAATGAGCAGTTCTTC	CASRKDRAYNEQFF
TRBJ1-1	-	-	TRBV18	TGTGCCAGCTCACGTCAGGGGGAAGCTTTCTTT	CASSRQGEAFF
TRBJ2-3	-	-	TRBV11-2	TGTGCCAGCAGCCTACCGTCCAGGGGGGAGGATACGCAGTATTTT	CASSLPSRGEDTQYF
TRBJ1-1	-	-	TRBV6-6	TGTGCCAGCAGCGACTCCGGACGCCCGAACACTGAAGCTTTCTTT	CASSDSGRPNTEAFF
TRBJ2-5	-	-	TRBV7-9	TGTGCCAGCAGCTTATTGCAGGGAGAGGAGACCCAGTACTTC	CASSLLQGEETQYF
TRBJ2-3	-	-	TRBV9	TGTGCCAGCAGCCTAAATCCCGCCGCGACAGATACGCAGTATTTT	CASSLNPAATDTQYF
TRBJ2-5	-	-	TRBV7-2	TGTGCCAGCAGCTTAGGCGGAATAGAGACCCAGTACTTC	CASSLGGIETQYF
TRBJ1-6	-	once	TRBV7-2	TGTGCCAGCAGCTTGGTTTGGGACTCCCCGGGGGCCCTCCACTTT	CASSLVWDSPGALHF
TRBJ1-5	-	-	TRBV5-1	TGCGCCAGCAGCTTGGCGGCCAGGGTGGATCAGCCCCAGCATTTT	CASSLAARVDQPQHF
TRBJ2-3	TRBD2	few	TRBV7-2	TGTGCCAGCAGCTTAGCTAGCGGGGTAAGCACAGATACGCAGTATTTT	CASSLASGVSTDTQYF
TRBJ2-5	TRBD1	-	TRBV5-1	TGCGCCAGCAGCGCGAGAGGGGGCTCGGGGATAAAGACCCAGTACTTC	CASSARGGSGIKTQYF
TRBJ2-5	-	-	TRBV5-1	TGCGCCAGCAGCTTGGACGGAACCCAAGAGACCCAGTACTTC	CASSLDGTQETQYF
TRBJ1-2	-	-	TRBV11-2	TGTGCCAGCAGCCGGGACACCTATGGCTACACCTTC	CASSRDTYGYTF
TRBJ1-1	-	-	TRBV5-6	TGTGCCAGCAGCCAGACCTCCAGGGGCCCTGAAGCTTTCTTT	CASSQTSRGPEAFF
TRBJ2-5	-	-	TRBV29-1	TGCAGCGCCGCGGGCGGTATCCAAGAGACCCAGTACTTC	CSAAGGIQETQYF